This TCR beta chain was sequenced during a study of T-cell memory formation after mild COVID-19 (dated by TCRdb to the early 2020s). Study-level background: TCR sequence clusters from the two donors were found to be largely donor specific. Two young, previously healthy adult volunteers, one female and one male, were included in the cohort. T-cell clones expanding and contracting after mild COVID-19 in two donors were tracked by longitudinal TCRalpha and TCRbeta repertoire sequencing.

The research as a whole found: Only two mild cases were covered in the study, and larger cohorts including severe cases with pre-infection samples were considered necessary. Some responding clones were found in pre-infection memory, which suggests that pre-existing cross-reactive memory T cells took part in the SARS-CoV-2 response. Balanced CD4/CD8 phenotypes were observed for clones contracting from day 15 to 85, whereas a bias towards CD4+ was observed for a second wave of clones expanding from day 15 to 37. Contracting CD4+ clones were found mainly in CM and EM memory subsets, while CD8+ clones were enriched in EMRA. SARS-CoV-2 specificity of the second-wave clones peaking on day 37 was not confirmed.

Reads for this sample came from an Illumina NovaSeq 6000. cDNA libraries for TCRalpha and TCRbeta were prepared by 5'RACE using constant-segment primers, with sample barcodes and unique molecular identifiers added. RNA was extracted from every sample with Trizol reagent. The libraries were amplified in two PCR steps, and the second step added a second sample barcode and Illumina TruSeq adapters. Sequencing of libraries was performed on an Illumina NovaSeq with 2 x 150 bp paired-end reads. Processing in the source paper ran as follows. Demultiplexing of reads and collapsing into UMI-guided consensus sequences were performed with migec v1.2.7. Using mixcr v2.1.11, UMI consensuses were aligned to TRA and TRB V and J templates and then assembled into clonotypes. A clonotype was counted as expanded or contracted only if both edgeR and NoisET called the change significant, with noise models trained on biological replicates. For edgeR calls, the cutoffs were a false discovery rate-adjusted p below 0.01 and a log2 fold-change threshold of 1. PCA with hierarchical clustering of max-normalized trajectories of the 1000 most abundant clonotypes was used as exploratory dynamics analysis. Each responding clone was given a CD4 or CD8 phenotype based on the CD4+ and CD8+ repertoires, which had been sequenced separately. TCRdb reanalyzed the raw reads on its own, using fastp at Q25 for trimming and MiXCR for clone calling, and kept in-frame beta chains. A single entry per CDR3 protein holds the most common genes and DNA from its merged rows. Here the V and J calls rest on TCRdb's processing, not on the authors' analysis. For this sample there are hundreds of thousands of distinct CDR3 sequences; about a sixth appear just once. The top ten clonotypes cover around 11% of the sample.

Worth noting for this clonotype: Its antigen is currently not known. No much larger clone is present one base from it, and per-base qualities are unavailable.

Ficoll-Paque density gradient centrifugation was used to isolate PBMCs. Per the germline V gene (reference sequence), DFQATT is the CDR1 and SNEGSKA is the CDR2. Counted from cysteine to phenylalanine, this CDR3 has 14 amino acids. The retained sequence is limited to the CDR3, 42 bases, with the frame set at the first base. V is clipped by 6 bases and J by 7 bases, and the sequence between their germline boundaries is 19 bases long. The chain links TRBV20-1 with TRBJ2-1; a weak D assignment points to TRBD1 (6 bases agree). The sequence was collected from an adult woman who had mild COVID-19 (a few samples of this study predate the infection). The sample titles of this study are shuffled in the database, so cell type and time point are left out; the donor was told from shared clones. Sample: PBMCs or a T cell subset sorted from them (not recorded which). CDR3 loop: CSANPDRLHNEQFF. The sequenced DNA: TGCAGTGCCAATCCAGACAGGCTTCATAATGAGCAGTTCTTC.